This passage covers 16 T cell receptor beta chains from one sample sequenced in a study of siplizumab effects on memory and regulatory T cells (dated by TCRdb to between 2018 and 2021). The library was generated by the immunoSEQ multiplex PCR assay. Here the immuneACCESS table is served through TCRdb, limited to in-frame sequences with V and J called. Missing clones are a known gap in these copies; in checked studies unresolved V genes cover under half, and the rest lacks a known reason. Across this sample there are roughly 69,000 clones, with approximately 82% seen only once. The biggest ten clones account for about 3.5% of the sample. Sample: memory CD4+ T cells sorted from blood. This specimen's cell subset or site label, interpreted: unstimulated CD4+ memory T cells. These receptors originate from a human donor in good health.

This chain connects TRBV5-1 to TRBJ2-3; weak D call: TRBD1 (5 bases). The germline gives CDR1 SGHRS, CDR2 YFSETQ. Between the trimmed V and J ends, which lost 0 bases and 3 bases, there was a span of 11 bases. This CDR3 region has 15 residues. CDR3 loop: CASSLVTDQTDTQYF. The CDR3 DNA is TGCGCCAGCAGCTTGGTGACAGATCAGACAGATACGCAGTATTTT.

V gene TRBV28 combines with J gene TRBJ1-2; 9 nucleotides align to TRBD1. Germline-derived CDR1 and CDR2 are MDHEN and SYDVKM. The V gene end was trimmed by 3 bases and the J gene end by 8 bases; junction bases not matched to a gene: 7. The CDR3 loop spans 14 amino acids. CDR3 sequence: CASSFGDRDNGYTF. In DNA, the CDR3 is TGTGCCAGCAGTTTCGGGGACAGGGATAACGGCTACACCTTC.

V is TRBV18 and J is TRBJ2-7, with D hard to call. Looked up from germline, CDR1 is KGHSH and CDR2 is LQKENI. The CDR3 covers 13 residues. Trimming took 0 bases from V and 3 from J, leaving 6 bases between them. The CDR3 protein is CASSPPALYEQYF. CDR3 nucleotide sequence: TGTGCCAGCTCACCACCCGCTCTCTACGAGCAGTACTTC.

The chain uses TRBV28 and TRBJ1-4; D not resolved. The CDR3 is made up of 12 amino acids. CDR1 and CDR2 from the germline V gene are MDHEN and SYDVKM. V was pared by 5 bases and J by 4 bases, with 5 bases between. CDR3 sequence: CASSLNNEKLFF. In nucleotides, the CDR3 is TGTGCCAGCAGTCTTAATAATGAAAAACTGTTTTTT.

Only a few counts were recorded for this clone. This chain uses TRBV7-9 with TRBJ2-1, with a weak D call TRBD1 (6 bases). Germline assignment: CDR1 SEHNR and CDR2 FQNEAQ (reference sequence). This CDR3 comprises 14 residues. Trimming took off 1 base at V and 10 bases at J, with 14 bases between the two ends. The CDR3 here is CASSLEGQVDEQFF. The CDR3 nucleotides read TGTGCCAGCAGCTTAGAGGGACAAGTTGACGAGCAGTTCTTC.

The chain combines TRBV11-3 with TRBJ2-6, with 7 nucleotides matching TRBD1. V lost 6 bases and J lost 0; bases outside the gene matches: 8. In germline, CDR1 is SGHNT, CDR2 YENEEA. This CDR3 contains 17 residues. The CDR3 loop is CASSLTGLISGANVLTF. CDR3 coding DNA: TGTGCCAGCAGTCTGACAGGGCTTATCTCTGGGGCCAACGTCCTGACTTTC.

V usage is TRBV21-1 and J usage is TRBJ1-1. TRBV21-1 is reported as a pseudogene. This CDR3 comprises 21 residues. As DNA, the CDR3 is TGTGCCAGCAGCAAATTGAGACTGAAGAAAGCCCGACAAGGAACGAACACTGAAGCTTTCTTT. Translation gives CASSKLRLKKARQGTNTEAFF.

With regard to this clone: Other DNA sequences within the sample encode an identical CDR3. The rearrangement joins TRBV19 to TRBJ1-1; D remains ambiguous. V was clipped by 0 bases and J by 7 bases, with 12 bases between them. The CDR3 runs to 14 residues. Germline CDR1 is LNHDA and CDR2 is SQIVND (reference sequence). Here the CDR3 reads CASSIDPQNGEAFF. CDR3 in DNA: TGTGCCAGTAGTATAGATCCCCAGAACGGTGAAGCTTTCTTT.

The chain joins TRBV18 to TRBJ2-3; unclear D gene. Trimming shortened V by 6 bases and J by 3 bases, and 10 bases separated the two germline ends. The CDR3 has 13 amino acids. CDR1 and CDR2 (germline): KGHSH, LQKENI. CDR3 region: CASSNLATDTQYF. The CDR3 DNA is TGTGCCAGCTCCAATTTGGCAACAGATACGCAGTATTTT.

The chain combines TRBV6-4 with TRBJ1-5, with D unresolved. Germline CDR1 is MRHNA and CDR2 is SNTAGT. The CDR3 has 13 amino acids. V was trimmed by 8 bases and J by 6 bases, leaving 14 bases between them. CDR3 sequence (DNA): TGTGCCAGCCGGGAGAAGTTCGGTCAGCCCCAGCATTTT. Its protein is CASREKFGQPQHF.

J is TRBJ2-7 and V is TRBV9; D is perhaps TRBD1 (5 bases). This CDR3 comprises 13 residues. Per germline, CDR1 SGDLS and CDR2 YYNGEE. V lost 3 bases and J lost 6, with 13 bases in between. The CDR3 reads CASSASPGFEQYF. Here the CDR3 DNA reads TGTGCCAGCAGCGCCAGTCCAGGGTTCGAGCAGTACTTC. The whole variable domain, filled in from reference TRBV9 and TRBJ2-7, reads DSGVTQTPKHLITATGQRVTLRCSPRSGDLSVYWYQQSLDQGLQFLIQYYNGEERAKGNILERFSAQQFPDLHSELNLSSLELGDSALYFCASSASPGFEQYFGPGTRLTVT.

The gene calls are TRBV7-2 and TRBJ1-5; no reliable D call. V was pared by 4 bases and J by 6 bases, with 7 bases between. The CDR3 runs to 12 residues. Germline assignment: CDR1 SGHTA and CDR2 FQGNSA. DNA of the CDR3: TGTGCCAGCAGCTCCGGCGTTCAGCCCCAGCATTTT. Its translation: CASSSGVQPQHF. The full variable domain, completed using reference TRBV7-2 and TRBJ1-5, is GAGVSQSPSNKVTEKGKDVELRCDPISGHTALYWYRQSLGQGLEFLIYFQGNSAPDKSGLPSDRFSAERTGGSVSTLTIQRTQQEDSAVYLCASSSGVQPQHFGDGTRLSIL.

This chain uses TRBV7-6 with TRBJ1-2; D uncertain. V was clipped by 1 base and J by 8 bases, with 11 bases between them. The CDR3 has 13 amino acids. Germline V CDR1 and CDR2: SGHVS, FNYEAQ. The CDR3 DNA follows: TGTGCCAGCAGCTTAGACGGGGAGGGAGGCTACACCTTC. It specifies CASSLDGEGGYTF.

This clone has only one observation. The chain links TRBV29-1 to TRBJ1-3; no reliable D call. Germline values: CDR1 SQVTM, CDR2 ANQGSEA. Deletions cut 5 bases from V and 3 bases from J, with 14 bases between. This CDR3 contains 14 residues. The CDR3 DNA is TGCAGCGTTCTACCTGACTTCGATGGAAACACCATATATTTT. Translating gives CSVLPDFDGNTIYF.

The chain recombines TRBV9 with TRBJ1-1, with D possibly being TRBD1 (6 bases). Germline assignment: CDR1 SGDLS and CDR2 YYNGEE. The CDR3 runs to 15 residues. V lost 1 base to trimming and J lost 5 bases, with 15 bases between them. The CDR3 protein is CASSVSGRGGTEAFF. CDR3 nucleotides: TGTGCCAGCAGCGTAAGTGGGCGAGGGGGAACTGAAGCTTTCTTT.

This chain joins TRBV2 and TRBJ1-5; no reliable D call. Germline V gene data show CDR1 as SNHLY and CDR2 as FYNNEI. The ends were cut back, 5 bases at V and 3 bases at J, with 11 bases in the middle. This CDR3 comprises 14 residues. In nucleotides, the CDR3 is TGTGCCAGCAGTCTAACGACATACAATCAGCCCCAGCATTTT. Translating gives CASSLTTYNQPQHF.